The 16 T cell receptor beta chains below all came from one sample that was sequenced in a study of T cells after yellow fever vaccination. TCRdb called the 5' RACE reads again in MiXCR, with one record for every CDR3 protein. The profile shows about 220,000 distinct CDR3 sequences, approximately 3% of them singletons. The sample here was CD4+ T cells sorted from PBMCs, taken 10 days after the yellow fever booster vaccination. The receptors here all came from a man younger than 35 who received the YFV17D yellow fever vaccine.

This clonotype came up many times. The genes are TRBV20-1 and TRBJ2-3, with D possibly matching TRBD1 (6 bases). The CDR3 sequence is 13 residues long. Germline V gene lookup returns CDR1 DFQATT and CDR2 SNEGSKA (reference sequence). Trimming left V 3 bases short and J 5 bases short, with 12 bases between. CDR3: CSASLGAEDTQYF. The CDR3 DNA sequence: TGCAGTGCTAGTCTGGGGGCTGAAGATACGCAGTATTTT.

This clonotype appeared many times. The gene calls are TRBV18 and TRBJ1-1; tentative D call: TRBD1 (5 bases). From germline, CDR1 is KGHSH and CDR2 LQKENI. The CDR3 extends over 17 amino acids. V was clipped by 3 bases and J by 1 base, with 18 bases between them. Here the CDR3 reads CASSPTGLGGTNTEAFF. CDR3 DNA: TGTGCCAGCTCACCTACGGGGCTCGGGGGAACGAACACTGAAGCTTTCTTT.

This clonotype was counted only a few times. The chain couples TRBV5-1 to TRBJ2-3; TRBD1 is a possible D gene (6 bases). CDR1 is SGHRS, CDR2 YFSETQ, per germline. The CDR3 sequence is 15 residues long. The V and J ends lost 0 bases and 5 bases respectively, with 13 bases between them. The CDR3 reads CASSLDPGALDTQYF. DNA for the CDR3: TGCGCCAGCAGCTTGGATCCAGGGGCGTTAGATACGCAGTATTTT. The entire variable domain, with the rest obtained from reference TRBV5-1 and TRBJ2-3, is as follows: KAGVTQTPRYLIKTRGQQVTLSCSPISGHRSVSWYQQTPGQGLQFLFEYFSETQRNKGNFPGRFSGRQFSNSRSEMNVSTLELGDSALYLCASSLDPGALDTQYFGPGTRLTVL.

This clonotype was seen many times. This chain links TRBV19 with TRBJ2-3; D is possibly TRBD2 (6 bases). V lost 6 bases and J 6 bases, leaving 10 bases between the germline ends. Per germline, CDR1 LNHDA and CDR2 SQIVND (reference sequence). The CDR3 spans 12 residues. Here the CDR3 reads CASRLSGDTQYF. The CDR3 nucleotides read TGTGCCAGTAGACTCAGCGGGGATACGCAGTATTTT.

This clonotype has ten or more counts. V gene TRBV5-4 combines with J gene TRBJ2-3, with D unclear. The germline V gene encodes CDR1 SGHNT and CDR2 YYREEE (reference sequence). V was trimmed by 0 bases and J by 2 bases, leaving 7 bases between them. The CDR3 has 14 amino acids. CDR3 in amino acids: CASSLGSFTDTQYF. CDR3 DNA sequence: TGTGCCAGCAGCTTGGGCAGTTTCACAGATACGCAGTATTTT.

This clonotype was picked up a small number of times. The chain is built from TRBV20-1 and TRBJ2-1, with TRBD2 identical over 12 bases. The CDR3 is 16 amino acids. From germline, CDR1 is DFQATT and CDR2 SNEGSKA (reference sequence). Trimming at V came to 2 bases and at J to 6 bases, leaving 8 bases not matched to a gene. The CDR3 is CSARPLAGGHFNEQFF. CDR3 coding DNA: TGCAGTGCTAGACCGCTAGCGGGGGGGCATTTCAATGAGCAGTTCTTC.

This clonotype was detected ten times or more. The CDR3 region is CASSGGTTNEKLFF. The CDR3 bases are TGCGCCAGCAGCGGGGGAACAACTAATGAAAAACTGTTTTTT. The J gene is TRBJ1-4, the V gene TRBV5-1; a possible D gene is TRBD1 (5 bases). This CDR3 is 14 amino acids long. Germline CDR1 SGHRS, CDR2 YFSETQ. The V gene lost 4 bases and the J gene lost 0 bases, with 7 bases spanning the gap.

This clonotype was recorded at least ten times. V and J are TRBV24-1 and TRBJ1-2; D gene ambiguous. This CDR3 comprises 12 residues. CDR1 is KGHDR and CDR2 is SFDVKD in the germline V gene. The V gene lost 4 bases and the J gene lost 6 bases, with 8 bases spanning the gap. This chain's CDR3 is CATSDRTDGYTF. The CDR3 DNA follows: TGTGCCACCAGTGACAGGACGGATGGCTACACCTTC.

This clonotype was seen repeatedly, ten times or more. The rearrangement joins TRBV11-2 to TRBJ2-3, with 8 bases aligning to TRBD2. J lost 4 bases, V lost 4 bases, and 7 bases had no gene match. The germline CDR1 and CDR2 sequences are SGHAT and FQNNGV. The CDR3 has 15 amino acids. As DNA, the CDR3 is TGTGCCAGCAGCTCTAACGCGGGGGGCCCAGATACGCAGTATTTT. Protein: CASSSNAGGPDTQYF.

This clonotype has a count of ten or more. This rearrangement joins TRBV12-3 or TRBV12-4 to TRBJ1-5; D unclear. The CDR3 consists of 13 residues. The ends were cut back, 6 bases at V and 3 bases at J, with 9 bases in the middle. In nucleotides, the CDR3 is TGTGCCAGCAGCACGGAGAACAATCAGCCCCAGCATTTT. Translation gives CASSTENNQPQHF.

This clonotype came up many times. The chain recombines TRBV9 with TRBJ2-3, with TRBD2 matching over 9 bases. V lost 6 bases, J lost 6 bases, and 11 bases stayed unmatched. This CDR3 has 15 amino acids. CDR1 is SGDLS and CDR2 is YYNGEE in the germline V gene. The CDR3 spells CASNLSGGPSDTQYF. CDR3 bases: TGTGCCAGCAACCTAAGCGGGGGGCCGTCCGATACGCAGTATTTT.

This clonotype was observed many times. This rearrangement joins TRBV20-1 to TRBJ1-5, with 7 bases lining up with TRBD1. This CDR3 spans 15 amino acids. CDR1 and CDR2 (germline): DFQATT, SNEGSKA (reference sequence). V gave up 0 bases and J gave up 1 base; unmatched junction bases: 3. The CDR3 is CSARDPGQSNQPQHF. As DNA, the CDR3 is TGCAGTGCTAGAGACCCGGGACAGAGCAATCAGCCCCAGCATTTT.

This clonotype was picked up a small number of times. V and J are TRBV14 and TRBJ1-3; D unclear. Germline-derived CDR1 and CDR2 are SGHDN and FVKESK. The CDR3 is 14 amino acids. V was shortened by 1 base and J by 2 bases, with 6 bases between the two germline ends. The CDR3 DNA reads TGTGCCAGCAGCCAAGGGGGTCCTGGAAACACCATATATTTT. Translation: CASSQGGPGNTIYF.

This clonotype came up a few times. The V gene is TRBV7-3, the J gene TRBJ2-1; 12 bases agree with TRBD2. The CDR3 has 15 residues. V lost 4 bases and J lost 9; bases outside the gene matches: 7. Germline V lookup: CDR1 SGHTA, CDR2 FQGTGA. CDR3 nucleotides: TGTGCCAGCAGCTCCCGAACTAGCGGGGGGTCTGAGCAGTTCTTC. Translating gives CASSSRTSGGSEQFF.

In DNA, the CDR3 is TGCGCCAGCAGCCAAGATATTGGGGATTCACCCCTCCACTTT. As protein: CASSQDIGDSPLHF. The V and J genes are TRBV4-3 and TRBJ1-6; D remains unclear. This CDR3 spans 14 amino acids. The V end lost 0 bases, the J end lost 8 bases, and 8 bases lay between the germline ends. Germline-derived CDR1 and CDR2 are LGHNA and YSLEER.

The chain is built from TRBV5-4 and TRBJ2-7, with 12 bases lining up with TRBD1. The CDR3 consists of 15 residues. The J segment lost 2 bases and the V segment lost 3 bases, leaving 3 bases of the junction unmatched. CDR1 is SGHNT, CDR2 YYREEE, per germline (reference sequence). The CDR3 DNA sequence: TGTGCCAGCAGCTGGGGACAGGGGGCAACCTACGAGCAGTACTTC. Translating gives CASSWGQGATYEQYF.